This TCR beta chain comes out of a study of blood T cell repertoires in COVID-19. At the level of the study: From the United States, Italy and Spain came samples of acute and convalescent COVID-19. In each case, the material was cDNA or gDNA derived from T cells, B-cell-depleted T cells, or PBMCs.

This CDR3 is 15 amino acids long. Trimming took 8 bases from V and 3 from J; bases not matched to a gene: 6. Germline loops: CDR1 MDHEN, CDR2 SYDVKM. Original methodology: Reference gene primer amplification gave nucleated cell count estimates. Using immunoSEQ multiplex PCR, the repertoire was profiled, and TCRdb retains in-frame clones only, with some absent. V, J and clone size reflect that table, while D and trimming were determined from the DNA. The table records around 140,000 clones, roughly 84% of them present only once. The sequence was collected from a man aged 55 to 70 with acute or convalescent COVID-19. J is TRBJ2-7 and V is TRBV28; 14 positions match TRBD2. Input material: peripheral blood. This chain's CDR3 is CASGTSGSKGYEQYF. CDR3 DNA: TGTGCCAGCGGGACTAGCGGGAGCAAAGGCTACGAGCAGTACTTC.